One sample yielded the 27 T cell receptor beta chains listed below, sequenced in a study of shared clonotypes between healthy human individuals. The assay was immunoSEQ multiplex PCR, and TCRdb's table has in-frame clones only and misses some. The sample shows about 1 million clones, roughly 70% of them seen only once. What was sequenced was memory CD4+ T cells sorted from blood. Subset reported: CD45RA-negative fraction. These receptors came from a man between 18 and 35 years old in good health.

The V gene is TRBV30, the J gene TRBJ1-6; 9 bases match TRBD1. The length of the CDR3 is 12 residues. CDR1 and CDR2 (germline): GTSNPN, SVGIG (reference sequence). After removal of 5 bases from V and 7 bases from J, the junction contained 0 bases not matched to a gene. CDR3 sequence (DNA): TGTGCCTGGGACAGGGGGAATTCACCCCTCCACTTT. It encodes CAWDRGNSPLHF.

This chain links TRBV6-5 with TRBJ2-2, with D perhaps matching TRBD2 (6 bases). Trimming removed 6 bases from V and 4 bases from J, with 15 bases in between. The germline V gene has CDR1 MNHEY and CDR2 SVGAGI. The CDR3 is 15 amino acids. Written as DNA, the CDR3 is TGTGCCAGCAGGGATTCGGGACTCCCCACCGGGGAGCTGTTTTTT. This sequence encodes CASRDSGLPTGELFF.

J is TRBJ2-3 and V is TRBV7-2; 10 bases are shared with TRBD1. The CDR3 totals 12 residues. CDR1 SGHTA and CDR2 FQGNSA come from the germline V gene. The ends lost 5 bases at V and 10 bases at J; junction bases unmatched: 3. CDR3 in amino acids: CASSPGTGAQYF. The CDR3 region has the DNA TGTGCCAGCAGCCCAGGGACAGGGGCGCAGTATTTT.

This chain links TRBV10-1 with TRBJ2-2; tentatively, D is TRBD2 (5 bases). The CDR3 length is 14 residues. Germline V gene sequence: CDR1 WNHNN, CDR2 SYGVQD (reference sequence). The ends were cut back, 6 bases at V and 1 base at J, with 9 bases in the middle. The CDR3 nucleotides read TGCGCCAGCAGATCGGACTGGAACACCGGGGAGCTGTTTTTT. Translating gives CASRSDWNTGELFF.

This chain joins TRBV28 and TRBJ2-7; D could derive from TRBD1 or TRBD2 (5 bases each). The CDR3 is made up of 14 amino acids. Germline-derived CDR1 and CDR2 are MDHEN and SYDVKM. The ends were cut back, 6 bases at V and 4 bases at J, with 16 bases in the middle. The CDR3 reads CASRPSQGTYEQYF. Written as DNA, the CDR3 is TGTGCCAGCAGACCTAGCCAGGGCACATACGAGCAGTACTTC.

The table lists this clone with a count of one. The CDR3 coding sequence is TGTGCCAGTAGCCACACTGACGGAACCCTTGGCTACACCTTC. This encodes CASSHTDGTLGYTF. V usage is TRBV19 and J usage is TRBJ1-2; unclear D gene. Germline lookup yields CDR1 LNHDA and CDR2 SQIVND (reference sequence). The CDR3 is made up of 14 amino acids. The V end lost 6 bases, the J end lost 7 bases, and 18 bases lay between the germline ends.

This chain links TRBV29-1 with TRBJ2-5; the D is unclear. The V and J ends lost 5 bases and 1 base respectively, with 11 bases between them. The CDR3 sequence is 13 residues long. Per the germline V gene, CDR1 is SQVTM and CDR2 is ANQGSEA. The CDR3 coding sequence is TGCAGCGTTCAAGCGATACTCCAAGAGACCCAGTACTTC. Translated, it gives CSVQAILQETQYF.

This clone was recorded a few times. The chain has TRBV25-1 and TRBJ1-2, with 7 bases matching TRBD1. Germline V CDR1 and CDR2: MGHDK, SYGVNS. Trimming cost V 2 bases and J 3 bases; bases outside gene matches: 6. The CDR3 sequence is 15 residues long. DNA for the CDR3: TGTGCCAGCAGTGAAAGACAGGGACACCACTATGGCTACACCTTC. It encodes CASSERQGHHYGYTF.

As for this clone: An end of the junction does not agree with germline; a read error may underlie this. The chain couples TRBV9 to TRBJ1-2; no firm D call. Germline V gives CDR1 SGDLS, CDR2 YYNGEE. The CDR3 has 12 residues. The CDR3 is CASSVDSYSYTF. CDR3 DNA: TGTGCCAGCAGCGTAGACAGCTATAGCTACACCTTC.

The chain is built from TRBV28 and TRBJ1-4; a possible D gene is TRBD1 (6 bases). The V end was cut by 6 bases, the J end by 0 bases, with 14 bases between. CDR1 is MDHEN and CDR2 is SYDVKM in the germline V gene. The CDR3 is 16 residues long. For the CDR3, the DNA is TGTGCCAGCAGGCAGAGGGGGTTTACAACTAATGAAAAACTGTTTTTT. Translated, it gives CASRQRGFTTNEKLFF. Supplemented by reference TRBV28 and TRBJ1-4, the full variable domain reads DVKVTQSSRYLVKRTGEKVFLECVQDMDHENMFWYRQDPGLGLRLIYFSYDVKMKEKGDIPEGYSVSREKKERFSLILESASTNQTSMYLCASRQRGFTTNEKLFFGSGTQLSVL.

This clone appeared many times. Other DNA sequences in the same sample also yield this CDR3. V gene TRBV19 combines with J gene TRBJ1-5, with 8 bases aligning to TRBD1. The germline CDR1 and CDR2 sequences are LNHDA and SQIVND (reference sequence). This CDR3 spans 15 amino acids. V was clipped by 6 bases and J by 4 bases; unmatched bases: 8. The CDR3 region is CASSPDRVVNQPQHF. CDR3 DNA: TGTGCCAGTAGCCCGGACAGGGTGGTTAATCAGCCCCAGCATTTT.

In this sample, this clone turned up a few times. The chain couples TRBV2 to TRBJ2-5; D gene uncertain. The CDR3 spans 13 residues. Germline V gene data show CDR1 as SNHLY and CDR2 as FYNNEI. Trimming took 3 bases from V and 4 from J, leaving 9 bases between them. Written as DNA, the CDR3 is TGTGCCAGCAGTGAGACTTCCCTAGAGACCCAGTACTTC. Translation gives CASSETSLETQYF.

This clone was picked up a small number of times. The rearrangement uses TRBV30 and TRBJ1-5, with D unresolved. V lost 2 bases and J 6 bases, leaving 11 bases between the germline ends. Germline CDR1 GTSNPN, CDR2 SVGIG (reference sequence). The CDR3 is 13 residues long. In nucleotides, the CDR3 is TGTGCCTGGAGTAGCCAGGCGGGTCAGCCCCAGCATTTT. It yields the protein CAWSSQAGQPQHF.

V and J are TRBV25-1 and TRBJ2-3; D is possibly TRBD2 (6 bases). The V end lost 9 bases, the J end lost 6 bases, and 25 bases lay between the germline ends. This CDR3 is 16 amino acids long. The germline V gene has CDR1 MGHDK and CDR2 SYGVNS. The CDR3 reads CARHFPLGRGRDTQYF. Here the CDR3 DNA reads TGTGCCAGACATTTCCCACTAGGGCGGGGTCGGGATACGCAGTATTTT.

J is TRBJ1-3 and V is TRBV5-1, with 7 bases matching TRBD1. J gave up 4 bases and V 0 bases, and 7 bases lay outside the gene matches. The germline V gene has CDR1 SGHRS and CDR2 YFSETQ. This CDR3 region has 16 residues. The CDR3 reads CASSLAGQAGGNTIYF. The CDR3 DNA reads as TGCGCCAGCAGCTTGGCCGGACAGGCGGGGGGAAACACCATATATTTT.

This clone was seen a handful of times. One end of the junction does not line up with germline, which may come from a read error. The J gene is TRBJ1-1, the V gene TRBV5-6; perhaps TRBD1 as D (6 bases). The CDR3 has 13 residues. Per the germline V gene, CDR1 is SGHDT and CDR2 is YYEEEE. DNA for the CDR3: TGTGCCAGCACCTTGGGGGGGGCCACTGAAGCTTTCTTT. It codes for CASTLGGATEAFF.

V is TRBV2 and J is TRBJ1-4, with D possibly matching TRBD1 (5 bases). The V gene lost 7 bases and the J gene lost 5 bases, with 14 bases spanning the gap. Germline lookup yields CDR1 SNHLY and CDR2 FYNNEI. This CDR3 has 14 amino acids. In DNA form, the CDR3 reads TGTGCCAGCACTATAGCGGGGGGGAATGAAAAACTGTTTTTT. Amino acids: CASTIAGGNEKLFF.

The rearrangement uses TRBV18 and TRBJ1-1, with D perhaps matching TRBD1 (6 bases). With 3 bases removed from V and 0 bases from J, the gap between germline ends came to 11 bases. This CDR3 has 15 residues. Per the germline V gene, CDR1 is KGHSH and CDR2 is LQKENI. Written as DNA, the CDR3 is TGTGCCAGCTCACCGGGGGCAAACGTGAACACTGAAGCTTTCTTT. Translation gives CASSPGANVNTEAFF.

The chain joins TRBV18 to TRBJ1-6; 12 positions agree with TRBD1. V lost 3 bases to trimming and J lost 9 bases; unmatched junction nucleotides: 6. In germline, CDR1 is KGHSH, CDR2 LQKENI. The CDR3 totals 16 residues. The CDR3 is CASSPGTGGVGSPLHF. DNA of the CDR3: TGTGCCAGCTCACCTGGGACAGGGGGCGTGGGTTCACCCCTCCACTTT.

A few counts support this clone. Distinct nucleotide sequences in the sample also encode this CDR3. The chain carries TRBV7-9 and TRBJ2-5; unclear D gene. The germline gives CDR1 SEHNR, CDR2 FQNEAQ (reference sequence). Trimming shortened V by 1 base and J by 2 bases, and 11 bases separated the two germline ends. This CDR3 spans 15 amino acids. Here the CDR3 reads CASSLEAGPQETQYF. As DNA, the CDR3 is TGTGCCAGCAGCTTAGAGGCCGGGCCACAAGAGACCCAGTACTTC.

This chain joins TRBV5-5 and TRBJ2-7, with D uncertain. Germline CDR1 and CDR2: SGHKS and YYEKEE (reference sequence). The CDR3 totals 14 residues. With 5 bases removed from V and 4 bases from J, the gap between germline ends came to 16 bases. The CDR3 DNA reads as TGTGCCAGCAGGGAAGGACGGTCTGGGTACGAGCAGTACTTC. Translating gives CASREGRSGYEQYF.

This chain joins TRBV7-2 and TRBJ2-5; TRBD1 matches at 11 bases. The CDR3 runs 14 residues. The germline V gene encodes CDR1 SGHTA and CDR2 FQGNSA. Trimming cost V 5 bases and J 5 bases; bases outside gene matches: 4. CDR3 in amino acids: CASSIGQGAETQYF. In DNA form, the CDR3 reads TGTGCCAGCAGCATAGGACAGGGGGCCGAGACCCAGTACTTC.

This rearrangement joins TRBV7-8 to TRBJ1-6; maybe TRBD1 (6 bases). The V gene's germline CDR1 is SGHVS and CDR2 FQNEAQ. The CDR3 extends over 15 amino acids. V was pared by 4 bases and J by 3 bases, with 10 bases between. The CDR3 here is CASSSRDNYNSPLHF. Written as DNA, the CDR3 is TGTGCCAGCAGCTCCCGGGACAACTATAATTCACCCCTCCACTTT.

V is TRBV7-3 and J is TRBJ2-3; TRBD2 matches 9 bases. J was trimmed by 1 base and V by 2 bases; bases with no gene match: 4. Germline V CDR1 and CDR2: SGHTA, FQGTGA. This CDR3 comprises 16 residues. DNA of the CDR3: TGTGCCAGCAGCTTAGGTCTAGCGGGACGCACAGATACGCAGTATTTT. It yields the protein CASSLGLAGRTDTQYF.

This chain joins TRBV18 and TRBJ2-7; D possibly matches TRBD1 or TRBD2 (7 bases each). The V end was cut by 3 bases, the J end by 4 bases, with 19 bases between. The CDR3 loop spans 16 amino acids. Looked up from germline, CDR1 is KGHSH and CDR2 is LQKENI. In DNA form, the CDR3 reads TGTGCCAGCTCACCCATAAGCGGGGACAGCTCTTACGAGCAGTACTTC. Translating gives CASSPISGDSSYEQYF. Full variable domain (remainder filled in from reference TRBV18 and TRBJ2-7): NAGVMQNPRHLVRRRGQEARLRCSPMKGHSHVYWYRQLPEEGLKFMVYLQKENIIDESGMPKERFSAEFPKEGPSILRIQQVVRGDSAAYFCASSPISGDSSYEQYFGPGTRLTVT.

The gene calls are TRBV7-8 and TRBJ2-3; D remains ambiguous. The CDR3 length is 15 residues. Germline CDR1 and CDR2: SGHVS and FQNEAQ. V was trimmed by 0 bases and J by 3 bases, leaving 10 bases between them. In DNA form, the CDR3 reads TGTGCCAGCAGCTTAGCCCAGGTCGGTACAGATACGCAGTATTTT. Its translation: CASSLAQVGTDTQYF.

The chain is built from TRBV15 and TRBJ1-2, with 8 bases aligning to TRBD1. Looked up from germline, CDR1 is LNHNV and CDR2 is YYDKDF (reference sequence). The CDR3 is made up of 15 amino acids. V was clipped by 0 bases and J by 8 bases; unmatched bases: 8. The CDR3 DNA reads TGTGCCACCAGCAGAGATGTAGGACAGGGTCGGGGCTACACCTTC. The encoded protein is CATSRDVGQGRGYTF.